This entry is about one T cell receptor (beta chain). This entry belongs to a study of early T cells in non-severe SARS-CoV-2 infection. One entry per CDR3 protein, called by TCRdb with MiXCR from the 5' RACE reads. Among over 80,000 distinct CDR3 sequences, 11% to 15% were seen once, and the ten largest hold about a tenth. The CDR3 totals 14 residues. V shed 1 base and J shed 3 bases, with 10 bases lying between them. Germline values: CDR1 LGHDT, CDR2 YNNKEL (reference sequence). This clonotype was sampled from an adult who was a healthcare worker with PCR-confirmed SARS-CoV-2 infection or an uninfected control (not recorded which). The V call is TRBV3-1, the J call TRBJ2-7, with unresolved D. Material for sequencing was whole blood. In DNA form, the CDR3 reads TGTGCCAGCAGCCAAGTGACCCTGGACTACGAGCAGTACTTC. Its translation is CASSQVTLDYEQYF.